This T cell receptor beta chain was observed in a study of CD4 T cells in relation to SARS-CoV-2 and coronaviruses. Concerning this clone: The antigen is unknown.

With 9 bases removed from V and 7 bases from J, the gap between germline ends came to 13 bases. This CDR3 has 11 amino acids. Germline assignment: CDR1 MDHEN and CDR2 SYDVKM. Unexposed donor CD4+ T cells date from about 2011-2018, before the COVID-19 pandemic. After nine to ten days of culture, CD4+ T cells were isolated. As cell numbers allowed, unexposed-donor CD4+ T cells faced SARS-CoV-2 S/N and four cold-coronavirus spikes. TCRdb's table, derived via immunoSEQ multiplex PCR, lists solely in-frame clones and lacks some. The sample includes roughly 19,000 clones, roughly three quarters of them seen just once.

This clonotype originated in a human donor in good health. V is TRBV28 and J is TRBJ2-7; D unclear. Sequencing was performed on CD4+ T cells from PBMCs, cultured in vitro. In nucleotides, the CDR3 is TGTGCCAGTCGGTCCCTAACAGAGCAGTACTTC. Translation gives CASRSLTEQYF.